Listed below are T cell receptor beta chains from one sample, sequenced in a study of OX40 agonist ivuxolimab in advanced cancers. Assay: immunoSEQ multiplex PCR; the TCRdb copy retains only in-frame clones and omits some. The sample carries 68,000 or so clones, about 89% recorded once. The sample consisted of CD4+ or CD8+ T cells sorted from blood, taken in a trial of the OX40 agonist ivuxolimab. The receptors shown here come from an adult with an advanced solid tumor such as melanoma, head and neck, liver or kidney cancer. Both conserved end residues are part of each CDR3. A D gene is named only where the DNA matches it firmly. Clone size appears in some rows only: once, few, many, or a class for an expanded clone.

v_gene	len	abundance	j_gene	d_gene	CDR3aa	CDR3nt
TRBV18	14	few	TRBJ2-7	NA	CASSPTDPSYEQYF	TGTGCCAGCTCACCAACGGATCCCTCCTACGAGCAGTACTTC
TRBV4-3	16	NA	TRBJ1-2	NA	CASSQGFGRGDYGYTF	TGCGCCAGCAGCCAGGGATTCGGCAGGGGAGACTATGGCTACACCTTC
TRBV5-8	15	NA	TRBJ2-3	TRBD2	CASTAGGRGTDTQYF	TGTGCCAGCACGGCGGGGGGCCGGGGCACAGATACGCAGTATTTT
TRBV7-2	17	NA	TRBJ1-5	NA	CASSPRLGGLSNQPQHF	TGTGCCAGCAGCCCCCGGTTAGGTGGGCTCAGCAATCAGCCCCAGCATTTT
TRBV5-5	16	NA	TRBJ2-6	NA	CASSLLAISGANVLTF	TGTGCCAGCAGCCTCCTGGCAATCTCTGGGGCCAACGTCCTGACTTTC
TRBV29-1	11	NA	TRBJ1-2	NA	CSVGTDYGYTF	TGCAGCGTTGGGACAGATTATGGCTACACCTTC
TRBV28	13	NA	TRBJ1-5	NA	CASNGAGNQPQHF	TGTGCCAGCAATGGAGCAGGCAATCAGCCCCAGCATTTT
TRBV11-3	16	NA	TRBJ2-2	TRBD1	CASSFGQGASTGELFF	TGTGCCAGCAGCTTTGGACAGGGGGCAAGTACCGGGGAGCTGTTTTTT
TRBV4-1	15	NA	TRBJ1-4	TRBD1	CASSQSGTGGVKLFF	TGCGCCAGCAGCCAATCCGGGACAGGGGGAGTCAAACTGTTTTTT
TRBV4-1	13	once	TRBJ2-1	NA	CASSRGPLDEQFF	TGCGCCAGCAGCCGGGGTCCCTTAGACGAGCAGTTCTTC
TRBV10-3	15	NA	TRBJ2-7	TRBD1	CAIRRGGQGSYEQYF	TGTGCCATCAGAAGAGGGGGACAGGGCTCCTACGAGCAGTACTTC
TRBV6-5	12	NA	TRBJ1-3	NA	CASTGPGNTIYF	TGTGCCAGCACGGGTCCTGGAAACACCATATATTTT
TRBV27	15	NA	TRBJ1-5	NA	CASSSSGAGNQPQHF	TGTGCCAGCAGTTCGTCAGGGGCGGGAAATCAGCCCCAGCATTTT
TRBV27	14	NA	TRBJ1-1	NA	CASSLLSINTEAFF	TGTGCCAGCAGTTTACTATCAATAAACACTGAAGCTTTCTTT
TRBV9	15	NA	TRBJ2-3	NA	CASSAGRPGIDTQYF	TGTGCCAGCAGCGCGGGACGCCCGGGGATAGATACGCAGTATTTT
TRBV6-1	15	NA	TRBJ1-2	NA	CASSQAGVVFDGYTF	TGTGCCAGCAGCCAAGCGGGGGTGGTCTTTGATGGCTACACCTTC
TRBV7-3	15	NA	TRBJ2-1	TRBD2	CASSSNGLVDNEQFF	TGTGCCAGCAGCTCCAATGGACTAGTGGACAATGAGCAGTTCTTC
TRBV7-7	15	NA	TRBJ2-5	TRBD1	CASSGQTGVQETQYF	TGTGCCAGCAGCGGACAGACAGGGGTTCAGGAGACCCAGTACTTC
TRBV6-5	14	NA	TRBJ2-5	NA	CASSAGLFWETQYF	TGTGCCAGCAGTGCGGGACTTTTCTGGGAGACCCAGTACTTC
TRBV6-1	12	once	TRBJ2-1	NA	CASRSLGNEQFF	TGTGCCAGCAGATCACTAGGAAATGAGCAGTTCTTC
TRBV20-1	11	NA	TRBJ2-1	NA	CSASDSREQFF	TGCAGTGCTAGTGATTCACGGGAGCAGTTCTTC
TRBV11-2	13	NA	TRBJ1-5	TRBD1	CASSLRDSQPQHF	TGTGCCAGCAGCCTCAGGGACAGCCAGCCCCAGCATTTT
TRBV4-3	14	NA	TRBJ2-7	NA	CASSLSWDNYEQYF	TGCGCCAGCAGCCTGAGCTGGGACAACTACGAGCAGTACTTC